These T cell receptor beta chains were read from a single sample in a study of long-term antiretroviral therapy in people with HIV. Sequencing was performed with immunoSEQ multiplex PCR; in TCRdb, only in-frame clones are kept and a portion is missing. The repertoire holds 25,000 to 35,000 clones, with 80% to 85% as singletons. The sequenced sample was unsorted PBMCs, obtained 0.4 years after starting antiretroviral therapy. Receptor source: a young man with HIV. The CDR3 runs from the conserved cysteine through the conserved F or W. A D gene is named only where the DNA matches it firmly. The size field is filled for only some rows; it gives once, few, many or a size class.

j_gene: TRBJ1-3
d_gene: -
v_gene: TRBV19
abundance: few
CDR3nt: TGTGCCAGTAGTATTCAGGCAGCCGGAAACACCATATATTTT
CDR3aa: CASSIQAAGNTIYF

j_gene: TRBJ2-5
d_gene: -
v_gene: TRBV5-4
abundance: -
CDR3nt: TGTGCCAGCAGCGTGTGGGGAGAAGAGACCCAGTACTTC
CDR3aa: CASSVWGEETQYF

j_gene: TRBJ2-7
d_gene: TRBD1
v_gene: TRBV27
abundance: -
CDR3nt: TGTGCCAGCTCCCGCCCGGGACAGGGGGCGGGAGAGCAGTACTTC
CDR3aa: CASSRPGQGAGEQYF

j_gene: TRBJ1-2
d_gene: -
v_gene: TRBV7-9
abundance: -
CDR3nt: TGTGCCAGCAGCTTATCGAGCGGCGGGACCTTCTATGGCTACACCTTC
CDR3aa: CASSLSSGGTFYGYTF

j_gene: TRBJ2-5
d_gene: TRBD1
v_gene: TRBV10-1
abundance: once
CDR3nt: TGCGCCAGCAGTGAGTGGGGGACAGAAAAAGAGACCCAGTACTTC
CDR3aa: CASSEWGTEKETQYF

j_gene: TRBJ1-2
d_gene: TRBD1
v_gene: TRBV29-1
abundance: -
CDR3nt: TGCAGCGTTGAAACAGGGGCCAACTATGGCTACACCTTC
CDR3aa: CSVETGANYGYTF

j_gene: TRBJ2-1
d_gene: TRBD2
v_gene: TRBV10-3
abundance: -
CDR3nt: TGTGCCATACTAGCGGACTCCTACAATGAGCAGTTCTTC
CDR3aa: CAILADSYNEQFF

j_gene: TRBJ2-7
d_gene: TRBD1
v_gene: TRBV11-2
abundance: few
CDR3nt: TGTGCCAGCAGCTTACCTGGACAGGCCCTCTACGAGCAGTACTTC
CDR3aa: CASSLPGQALYEQYF

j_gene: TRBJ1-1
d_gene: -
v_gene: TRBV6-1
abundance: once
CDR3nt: TGTGCCAGCAGTGCGACAGGAGAGGCCACTGAAGCTTTCTTT
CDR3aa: CASSATGEATEAFF

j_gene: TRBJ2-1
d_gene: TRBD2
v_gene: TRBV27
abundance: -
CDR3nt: TGTGCCAGCCTACGGGGGGGTGGGAATGAGCAGTTCTTC
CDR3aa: CASLRGGGNEQFF

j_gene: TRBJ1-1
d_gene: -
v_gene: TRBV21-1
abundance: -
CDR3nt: TGTGCCAGCAGCAGGGACAGGGGCGGCACTGAAGCTTTCTTT
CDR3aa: CASSRDRGGTEAFF

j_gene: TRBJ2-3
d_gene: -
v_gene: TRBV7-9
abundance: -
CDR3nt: TGTGCCAGCCTAAACCTACGGGGAACCCCACCTGACCCCGGGGATACGCAGTATTTT
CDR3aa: CASLNLRGTPPDPGDTQYF

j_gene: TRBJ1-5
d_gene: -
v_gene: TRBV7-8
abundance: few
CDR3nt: TGTGCCAGCAGCTTATCTTCACGACAGATCCTAAATCAGCCCCAGCATTTT
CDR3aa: CASSLSSRQILNQPQHF

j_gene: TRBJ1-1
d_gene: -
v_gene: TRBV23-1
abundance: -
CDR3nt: TGCGCCAGCAGCCAAGGGTGGGGCAACACTGAAGCTTTCTTT
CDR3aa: CASSQGWGNTEAFF

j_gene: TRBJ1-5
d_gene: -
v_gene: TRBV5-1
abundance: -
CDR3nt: TGCGCCAGCAGGTTCGATAGCAATCAGCCCCAGCATTTT
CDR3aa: CASRFDSNQPQHF

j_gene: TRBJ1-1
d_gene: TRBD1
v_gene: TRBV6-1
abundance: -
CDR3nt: TGTGCCAGCAGTGAAGGCCCAGGGGGCAATGAAGCTTTCTTT
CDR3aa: CASSEGPGGNEAFF

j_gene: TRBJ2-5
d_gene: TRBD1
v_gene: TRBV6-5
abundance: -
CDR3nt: TGTGCCAGCAGGAATAACAGGGGAAGGACCCAGTACTTC
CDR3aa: CASRNNRGRTQYF

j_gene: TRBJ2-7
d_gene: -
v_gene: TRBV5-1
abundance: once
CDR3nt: TGCGCCAGCAGCAGTTCAGGACAGCCCTACGAGCAGTACTTC
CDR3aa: CASSSSGQPYEQYF